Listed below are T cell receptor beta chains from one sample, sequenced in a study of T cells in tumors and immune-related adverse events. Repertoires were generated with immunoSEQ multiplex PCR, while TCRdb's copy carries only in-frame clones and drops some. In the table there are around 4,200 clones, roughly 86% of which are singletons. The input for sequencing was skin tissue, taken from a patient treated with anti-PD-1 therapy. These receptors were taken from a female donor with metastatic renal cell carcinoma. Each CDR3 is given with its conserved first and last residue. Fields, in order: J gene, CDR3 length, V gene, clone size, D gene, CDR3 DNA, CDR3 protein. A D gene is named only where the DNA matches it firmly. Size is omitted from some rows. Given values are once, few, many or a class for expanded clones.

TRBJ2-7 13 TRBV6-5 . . TGTGCCAGCAGTTACGCCTACTCCTACGAGCAGTACTTC CASSYAYSYEQYF
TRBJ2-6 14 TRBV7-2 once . TGTGCCAGCAGCTTACCAGCTGGGGCCAACGTCCTGACTTTC CASSLPAGANVLTF
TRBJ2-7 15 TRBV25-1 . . TGTGCCAGCAGCAGCGACCGGGACCGGGACTACGAGCAGTACTTC CASSSDRDRDYEQYF
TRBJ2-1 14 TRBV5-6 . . TGTGCCAGCAGCTGGACCTTCGGGGGTAATGAGCAGTTCTTC CASSWTFGGNEQFF
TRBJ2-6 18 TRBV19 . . TGTGCCAGTAGAACTACGGGCCGCCTTAGCTCTGGGGCCAACGTCCTGACTTTC CASRTTGRLSSGANVLTF
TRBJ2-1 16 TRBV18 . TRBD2 TGTGCCAGCTCACCCCGGACTAGCGGGGGGATCAATGAGCAGTTCTTC CASSPRTSGGINEQFF
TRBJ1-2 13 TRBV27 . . TGTGCCAGCAGCCGCGGCGGGAACTATGGCTACACCTTC CASSRGGNYGYTF
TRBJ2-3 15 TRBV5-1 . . TGCGCCAGCCGCCTTGGACCAGTAAGCACAGATACGCAGTATTTT CASRLGPVSTDTQYF
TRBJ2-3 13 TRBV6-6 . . TGTGCCAGTGGGACTGGATCCACAGATACGCAGTATTTT CASGTGSTDTQYF
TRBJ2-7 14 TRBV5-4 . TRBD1 TGTGCCAGCAGCTCCCGGGACAGAACCTACGAGCAGTACTTC CASSSRDRTYEQYF
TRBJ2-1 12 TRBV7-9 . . TGTGCCAGCAGCTTATCCCTCCTAGAGCAGTTCTTC CASSLSLLEQFF
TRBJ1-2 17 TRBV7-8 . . TGTGCCAGCAGCTTGGGGTTGGCAGGGAGCGGTAACTATGGCTACACCTTC CASSLGLAGSGNYGYTF
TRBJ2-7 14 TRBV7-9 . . TGTGCCAGCAGCTTAGTCGACGGTGCCTACGAGCAGTACTTC CASSLVDGAYEQYF
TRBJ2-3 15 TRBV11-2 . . TGTGCCAGCAGCTTGGGGGCTCGGGGGGCAGATACGCAGTATTTT CASSLGARGADTQYF
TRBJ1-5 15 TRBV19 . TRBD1 TGTGCCAGTAGTATAACAGGGGGGGGAGATCAGCCCCAGCATTTT CASSITGGGDQPQHF
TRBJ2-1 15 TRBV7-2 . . TGTGCCAGCAGAAATCCGGGACCGATAGACAATGAGCAGTTCTTC CASRNPGPIDNEQFF
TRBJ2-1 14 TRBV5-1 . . TGCGCCAGCACCGACAGGGGAGGGTACAATCAGCAGTTCTTC CASTDRGGYNQQFF
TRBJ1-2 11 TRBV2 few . TGTGCCAGCAGCTACACGGGGGGCTACACCTTC CASSYTGGYTF
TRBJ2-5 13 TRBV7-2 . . TGTGCCAGCAGTAGACAGAGGGAGGAGACCCAGTACTTC CASSRQREETQYF
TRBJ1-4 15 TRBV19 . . TGTGCCAGTAGTCCCGGGACCTCAACTAATGAAAAACTGTTTTTT CASSPGTSTNEKLFF
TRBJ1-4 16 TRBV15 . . TGTGCCACCAGCTCGATACGGGGGGCTTTTAATGAAAAACTGTTTTTT CATSSIRGAFNEKLFF
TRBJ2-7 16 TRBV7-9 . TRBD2 TGTGCCAGCAGCAAACCGGGACTATCTCTGGGAGGCGAGCAGTACTTC CASSKPGLSLGGEQYF
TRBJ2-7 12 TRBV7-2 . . TGTGCCAGCACAGGGATAGGCTACGAGCAGTACTTC CASTGIGYEQYF
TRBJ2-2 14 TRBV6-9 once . TGTGCCACCACCCGACCGATAAACACCGGGGAGCTGTTTTTT CATTRPINTGELFF
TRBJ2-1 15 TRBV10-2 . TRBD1 TGCGCCACCCGACCCGGGACAGGGCCTTACAATGAGCAGTTCTTC CATRPGTGPYNEQFF
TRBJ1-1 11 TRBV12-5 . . TGTGCTAGTGGTTACAGGGTGAAAGCTTTCTTT CASGYRVKAFF
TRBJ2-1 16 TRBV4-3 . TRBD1 TGCGCCAGCAGCCAAGCGACAGGGTCTTTGGGCAATGAGCAGTTCTTC CASSQATGSLGNEQFF
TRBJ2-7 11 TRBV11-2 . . TGTGCCAGCAGCTTCGGACAGAAGCAGTACTTC CASSFGQKQYF
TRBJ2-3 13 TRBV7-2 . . TGTGCCAGCAGCTGGGTGCCCGGGGATACGCAGTATTTT CASSWVPGDTQYF
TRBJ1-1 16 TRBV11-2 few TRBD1 TGTGCCAGCAGCACCGGGACAGCTACCTGGAACACTGAAGCTTTCTTT CASSTGTATWNTEAFF
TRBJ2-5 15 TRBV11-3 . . TGTGCCAGCAGCTTAGAATTTGGGACCAAAGAGACCCAGTACTTC CASSLEFGTKETQYF
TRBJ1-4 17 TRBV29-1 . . TGCAGCGCAATAGTCGCCGGGGCCTCCTCAACTAATGAAAAACTGTTTTTT CSAIVAGASSTNEKLFF
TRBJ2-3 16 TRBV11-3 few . TGTGCCAGCAGCCCCGGACACTTTACTAGCACAGATACGCAGTATTTT CASSPGHFTSTDTQYF
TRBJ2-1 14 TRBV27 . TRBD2 TGTGCCAGCAGTCCGGGAGGGCAGGGCAATGAGCAGTTCTTC CASSPGGQGNEQFF
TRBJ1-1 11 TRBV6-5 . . TGTGCCAGCAGTGGGAACACTGAAGCTTTCTTT CASSGNTEAFF
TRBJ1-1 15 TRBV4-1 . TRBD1 TGCGCCAGCAGCCAAGGGTACAGGGGGCGAACTGAAGCTTTCTTT CASSQGYRGRTEAFF
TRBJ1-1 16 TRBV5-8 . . TGTGCCAGCAGCTTGGTATATCTAGCTGGAAACACTGAAGCTTTCTTT CASSLVYLAGNTEAFF
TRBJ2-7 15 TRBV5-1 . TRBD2 TGCGCCAGCAGCTTGGGCGCGGGAGGCGCCTACGAGCAGTACTTC CASSLGAGGAYEQYF
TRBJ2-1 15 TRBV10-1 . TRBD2 TGCGCCAGCAGTGAGGCGGGGGGAAACTACAATGAGCAGTTCTTC CASSEAGGNYNEQFF
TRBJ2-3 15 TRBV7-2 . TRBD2 TGTGCCAGCAGCTTGACTAGCGGGGGGGCAGATACGCAGTATTTT CASSLTSGGADTQYF
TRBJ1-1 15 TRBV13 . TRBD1 TGTGCCAGCAGCTTAGCAGGGGGCGTGGGGTCTGAAGCTTTCTTT CASSLAGGVGSEAFF
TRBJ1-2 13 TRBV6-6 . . TGTGCCAGCACCAGTAGGCCTAACTATGGCTACACCTTC CASTSRPNYGYTF
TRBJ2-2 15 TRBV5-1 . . TGCGCCAGCAGCTTGGGGATATTGGGCACCGGGGAGCTGTTTTTT CASSLGILGTGELFF
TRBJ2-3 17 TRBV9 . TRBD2 TGTGCCAGCAGCCCACCTAGCGGGGTGGTATGGGCAGATACGCAGTATTTT CASSPPSGVVWADTQYF
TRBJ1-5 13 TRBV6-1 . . TGTGCCAGCACAGGAAATAGCAATCAGCCCCAGCATTTT CASTGNSNQPQHF
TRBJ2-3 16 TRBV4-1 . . TGCGCCAGCAGCCAAATGAACATAATTAGCACAGATACGCAGTATTTT CASSQMNIISTDTQYF
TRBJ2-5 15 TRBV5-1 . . TGCGCCAGCAGCTTGGAGCCGGGGCCCGGGGAGACCCAGTACTTC CASSLEPGPGETQYF
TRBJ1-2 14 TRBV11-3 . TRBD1 TGTGCCAGCAGCATCGGGACAGGCAACGGGGGCTACACCTTC CASSIGTGNGGYTF
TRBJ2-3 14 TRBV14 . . TGTGCCAGCAGCCATGCAGGTACCGCAGATACGCAGTATTTT CASSHAGTADTQYF
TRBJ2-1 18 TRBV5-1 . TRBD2 TGCGCCAGCAGCTTGGGGATCCCTAGCGGGAGGTGGAACAATGAGCAGTTCTTC CASSLGIPSGRWNNEQFF
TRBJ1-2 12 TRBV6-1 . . TGTGCCAGCAGTGATACCAACTATGGCTACACCTTC CASSDTNYGYTF
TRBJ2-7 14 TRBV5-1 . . TGCGCCAGCAGCTTGGCGCAGGGCACCTACGAGCAGTACTTC CASSLAQGTYEQYF
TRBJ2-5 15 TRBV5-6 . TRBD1 TGTGCCAGCAGCTTCGATAGGGGGCGCCGAGAGACCCAGTACTTC CASSFDRGRRETQYF
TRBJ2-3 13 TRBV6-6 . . TGTGCCAGCAGTTACTCCGGGGAAGGGACGCAGTATTTT CASSYSGEGTQYF
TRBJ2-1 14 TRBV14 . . TGTGCCAGCAGCCACGGGACTTTCTACAATGAGCAGTTCTTC CASSHGTFYNEQFF
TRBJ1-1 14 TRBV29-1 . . TGCAGCGCCCCCTCAAAGGGTGTGAACACTGAAGCTTTCTTT CSAPSKGVNTEAFF
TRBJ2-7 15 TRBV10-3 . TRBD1 TGTGCCATCGGGCCCGGGACAGGGAGTTCCTACGAGCAGTACTTC CAIGPGTGSSYEQYF